The subject of this entry is one TCR beta chain. This PCR relied on a set of 60 Vbeta primers and 13 Jbeta primers. The table came from immunoSEQ multiplex PCR; TCRdb's copy has only in-frame clones and leaves some out. The sample records around 280,000 clones, around 90% being singletons. This record comes from a study of cytomegalovirus exposure and HLA in healthy donors. The CDR3 totals 16 residues. Germline-derived CDR1 and CDR2 are WSHSY and SAAADI. V was trimmed by 8 bases and J by 8 bases, leaving 27 bases between them. This clonotype was sampled from a woman between 18 and 29 years old in good health and CMV-seronegative. The chain is built from TRBV10-2 and TRBJ2-5, with TRBD2 as a possible D gene (7 bases). Material: PBMCs. CDR3 region: CASGSGPGGARNTQYF. In nucleotides, the CDR3 is TGCGCCAGCGGGAGTGGACCGGGGGGCGCAAGGAATACCCAGTACTTC.